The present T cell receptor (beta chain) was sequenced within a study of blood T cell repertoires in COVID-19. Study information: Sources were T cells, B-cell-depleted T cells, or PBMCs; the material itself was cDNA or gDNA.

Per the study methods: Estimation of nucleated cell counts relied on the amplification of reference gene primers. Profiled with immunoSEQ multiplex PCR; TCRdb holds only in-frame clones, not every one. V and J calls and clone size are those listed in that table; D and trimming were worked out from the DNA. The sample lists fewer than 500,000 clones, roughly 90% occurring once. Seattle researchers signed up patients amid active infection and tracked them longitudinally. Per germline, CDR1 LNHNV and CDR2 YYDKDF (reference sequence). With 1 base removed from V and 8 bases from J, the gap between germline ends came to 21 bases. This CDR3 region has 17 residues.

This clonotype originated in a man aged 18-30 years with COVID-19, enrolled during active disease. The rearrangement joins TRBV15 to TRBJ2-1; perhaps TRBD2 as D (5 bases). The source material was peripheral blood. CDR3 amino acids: CATSRGGSLEGRDEQFF. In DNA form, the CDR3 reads TGTGCCACCAGCAGAGGGGGAAGCCTAGAGGGCCGGGATGAGCAGTTCTTC.